This section outlines one TCR beta chain sequence together with its context. The antigen is unknown. The entry originates in a study of T cells in Graves' hyperthyroidism and ophthalmopathy. Findings and caveats of the study: Patients with ophthalmopathy were separated from those with stable hyperthyroidism by a 13 V-J model. Model-based prediction identified ophthalmopathy a median roughly six months prior to its onset.

RNA transcripts served as the template for amplifying TCR beta CDR3 regions. A set of HTBI primers served as the primers for a first-round RT-PCR of the TCR CDR3. Each CDR3 protein gets one entry after TCRdb re-called the multiplex PCR reads with MiXCR. The repertoire consists of approximately 560,000 distinct CDR3 sequences, with 46% occurring once and the leading ten covering about 7.9%. CDR3 length: 16 residues. Germline lookup yields CDR1 DFQATT and CDR2 SNEGSKA (reference sequence). V lost 1 base and J lost 2; bases outside the gene matches: 5. Uncontrolled infection, other autoimmune disease, pregnancy or lactation led to exclusion.

V is TRBV20-1 and J is TRBJ2-6; 7 bases fit TRBD1. The sample consisted of peripheral blood or thyroid tissue (not recorded which). The receptor comes from a woman between 18 and 29 years old with Graves' hyperthyroidism. CDR3 in DNA: TGCAGTGCTAGAGGGGACAGTATCACTGGGGCCAACGTCCTGACTTTC. Amino acid sequence: CSARGDSITGANVLTF.